Listed below are T cell receptor beta chains from one sample, sequenced in a study of OX40 agonist ivuxolimab in advanced cancers. Using immunoSEQ multiplex PCR, the repertoire was profiled, and TCRdb retains in-frame clones only, with some absent. The sample carries 60,000 to 75,000 clones, around 82% recorded once. The sequencing used CD4+ or CD8+ T cells sorted from blood, collected in a trial of the OX40 agonist ivuxolimab. The receptors come from an adult with an advanced solid tumor such as melanoma, head and neck, liver or kidney cancer. Both conserved end residues are part of each CDR3. Each record gives: CDR3 protein, CDR3 DNA, D gene, V gene, clone size, J gene. A D gene is named only where the DNA matches it firmly. Size is omitted from some rows. Given values are once, few, many or a class for expanded clones.

CASSDTTSGGVADTQYF,TGCGCCAGCAGCGACACGACTAGCGGGGGGGTGGCAGATACGCAGTATTTT,TRBD2,TRBV5-1,.,TRBJ2-3
CASSLGPGGNYGYTF,TGCGCCAGCAGCTTGGGACCCGGAGGCAACTATGGCTACACCTTC,.,TRBV5-1,once,TRBJ1-2
CASISRGQSYEQYF,TGTGCCAGCATAAGTCGAGGACAGTCCTACGAGCAGTACTTC,.,TRBV28,.,TRBJ2-7
CASSRQDRANEQFF,TGTGCCAGCAGCCGACAAGACAGGGCGAATGAGCAGTTCTTC,TRBD1,TRBV5-4,.,TRBJ2-1
CASRFPGAYGYTF,TGTGCCAGTAGGTTCCCAGGGGCCTATGGCTACACCTTC,.,TRBV19,.,TRBJ1-2
CASSSRTSGSSETQYF,TGTGCCAGCAGCTCGAGGACTAGCGGGAGCTCAGAGACCCAGTACTTC,TRBD2,TRBV11-2,once,TRBJ2-5
CASSDYWGQEYEKLFF,TGTGCCAGCAGTGATTATTGGGGACAAGAATATGAAAAACTGTTTTTT,.,TRBV6-1,.,TRBJ1-4
CASSSGLAGFGDQYF,TGTGCCAGCAGCTCGGGACTAGCTGGGTTCGGGGACCAGTACTTC,TRBD2,TRBV11-1,.,TRBJ2-5
CASSLWGRGDTEAFF,TGTGCCAGCAGCTTGTGGGGCAGGGGGGACACTGAAGCTTTCTTT,TRBD1,TRBV5-4,.,TRBJ1-1
CASSLNYNTEAFF,TGTGCCAGCAGCTTAAACTATAACACTGAAGCTTTCTTT,.,TRBV7-3,.,TRBJ1-1
CASSAFGTGNEKLFF,TGTGCCAGCAGTGCGTTTGGGACGGGGAATGAAAAACTGTTTTTT,.,TRBV2,.,TRBJ1-4
CASSIQVASPYEQYF,TGTGCCAGTAGTATACAGGTAGCTAGCCCTTACGAGCAGTACTTC,.,TRBV19,.,TRBJ2-7
CASSFGSGANVLTF,TGTGCCAGCAGTTTTGGCTCTGGGGCCAACGTCCTGACTTTC,.,TRBV27,.,TRBJ2-6
CASGSGGTYEQYF,TGTGCCAGTGGTAGCGGGGGGACCTACGAGCAGTACTTC,TRBD2,TRBV19,few,TRBJ2-7
CASSQTGTGEGKLFF,TGTGCCAGCAGCCAAACCGGGACAGGGGAAGGAAAACTGTTTTTT,TRBD1,TRBV4-2,few,TRBJ1-4
CSVWGRETQYF,TGCAGTGTGTGGGGTCGGGAGACCCAGTACTTC,.,TRBV20-1,.,TRBJ2-5
CAWNLRQGAFGTEAFF,TGTGCCTGGAACCTACGACAGGGGGCTTTTGGCACTGAAGCTTTCTTT,TRBD1,TRBV30,.,TRBJ1-1
CASSQGDSGTEAFF,TGCGCCAGCAGCCAGGGGGACAGTGGGACTGAAGCTTTCTTT,TRBD1,TRBV5-1,.,TRBJ1-1
CASSVSTGIQETQYF,TGTGCCAGCAGCGTTTCGACAGGGATCCAAGAGACCCAGTACTTC,TRBD1,TRBV9,.,TRBJ2-5
CASSLFRATEAFF,TGTGCCAGCAGTTTGTTCAGGGCTACTGAAGCTTTCTTT,.,TRBV27,.,TRBJ1-1
CASSLVTGSKSTEAFF,TGCGCCAGCAGCTTGGTGACAGGGTCCAAAAGCACTGAAGCTTTCTTT,TRBD1,TRBV5-1,.,TRBJ1-1
CASSSTPDYEKLFF,TGTGCCAGCAGCTCAACCCCGGACTATGAAAAACTGTTTTTT,.,TRBV7-9,.,TRBJ1-4
CASNRTGPNYTF,TGTGCCAGCAACCGGACAGGGCCCAACTACACCTTC,TRBD1,TRBV27,.,TRBJ1-2
CASSFEGGYEQYF,TGCGCCAGCAGCTTCGAAGGTGGTTACGAGCAGTACTTC,.,TRBV5-1,.,TRBJ2-7
CASSSTGHLRDEQYF,TGTGCCAGCAGCTCAACGGGACACCTACGCGATGAGCAGTACTTC,.,TRBV7-9,.,TRBJ2-7
CASSKEQGGNTEAFF,TGCGCCAGCTCGAAGGAGCAGGGAGGAAACACTGAAGCTTTCTTT,.,TRBV5-1,few,TRBJ1-1
CASSLTGKWFYTEKLFF,TGTGCCAGCAGCCTGACAGGGAAATGGTTTTATACGGAAAAACTGTTTTTT,TRBD1,TRBV27,.,TRBJ1-4
CAISRDFYNEQFF,TGTGCCATCAGCCGGGACTTCTACAATGAGCAGTTCTTC,.,TRBV10-3,.,TRBJ2-1
CSVSGTVGGYTF,TGCAGCGTTTCGGGAACTGTAGGTGGCTACACCTTC,.,TRBV29-1,.,TRBJ1-2